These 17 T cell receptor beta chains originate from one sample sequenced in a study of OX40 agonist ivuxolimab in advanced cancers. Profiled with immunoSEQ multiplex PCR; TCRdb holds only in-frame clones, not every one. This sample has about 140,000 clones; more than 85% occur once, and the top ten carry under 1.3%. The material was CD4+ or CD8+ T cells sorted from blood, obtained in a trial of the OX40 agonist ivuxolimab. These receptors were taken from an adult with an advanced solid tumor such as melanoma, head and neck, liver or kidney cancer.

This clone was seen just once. The CDR3 loop reads CASSHSSIGSLYEQYF. The CDR3 nucleotides are TGTGCCAGCAGCCACTCTTCAATAGGTTCCCTTTACGAGCAGTACTTC. V is TRBV28 and J is TRBJ2-7; D is unresolved. V shed 6 bases and J shed 4 bases, with 22 bases lying between them. Germline CDR1 is MDHEN and CDR2 is SYDVKM. This CDR3 comprises 16 residues.

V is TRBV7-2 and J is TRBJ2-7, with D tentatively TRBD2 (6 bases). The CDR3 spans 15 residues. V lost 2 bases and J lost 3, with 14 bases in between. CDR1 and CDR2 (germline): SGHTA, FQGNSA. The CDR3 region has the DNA TGTGCCAGCAGCTTACCAGGGAGGAAAAACTACGAGCAGTACTTC. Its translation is CASSLPGRKNYEQYF.

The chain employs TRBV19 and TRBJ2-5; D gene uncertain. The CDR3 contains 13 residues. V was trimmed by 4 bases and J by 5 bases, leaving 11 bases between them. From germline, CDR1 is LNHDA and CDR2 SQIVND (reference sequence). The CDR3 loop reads CASSTTTRETQYF. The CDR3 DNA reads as TGTGCCAGTAGTACCACCACCCGGGAGACCCAGTACTTC.

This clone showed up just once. The DNA of the CDR3 is TGTGCCATCAGTGAAGGGGGGAGGGCCTGGAAAGAAGGAGATACGCAGTATTTT. Protein product: CAISEGGRAWKEGDTQYF. The chain combines TRBV10-3 with TRBJ2-3, with TRBD2 as a possible D gene (7 bases). The CDR3 length is 18 residues. The germline V gene has CDR1 ENHRY and CDR2 SYGVKD. The V end lost 3 bases, the J end lost 5 bases, and 24 bases lay between the germline ends.

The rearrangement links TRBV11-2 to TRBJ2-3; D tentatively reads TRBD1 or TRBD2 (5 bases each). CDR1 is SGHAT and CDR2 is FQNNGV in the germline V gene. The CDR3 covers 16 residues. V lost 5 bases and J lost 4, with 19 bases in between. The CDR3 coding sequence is TGTGCCAGCAGCCACCTGGGGGAACCCTGGGCAGATACGCAGTATTTT. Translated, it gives CASSHLGEPWADTQYF. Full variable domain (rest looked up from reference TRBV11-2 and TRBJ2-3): EAGVAQSPRYKIIEKRQSVAFWCNPISGHATLYWYQQILGQGPKLLIQFQNNGVVDDSQLPKDRFSAERLKGVDSTLKIQPAKLEDSAVYLCASSHLGEPWADTQYFGPGTRLTVL.

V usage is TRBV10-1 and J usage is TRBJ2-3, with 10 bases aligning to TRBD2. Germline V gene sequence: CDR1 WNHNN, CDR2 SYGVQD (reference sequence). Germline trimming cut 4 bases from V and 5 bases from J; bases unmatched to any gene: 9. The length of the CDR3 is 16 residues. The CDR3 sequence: CASSVSSGGAVDTQYF. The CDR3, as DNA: TGCGCCAGCAGTGTTTCCAGCGGGGGGGCCGTAGATACGCAGTATTTT.

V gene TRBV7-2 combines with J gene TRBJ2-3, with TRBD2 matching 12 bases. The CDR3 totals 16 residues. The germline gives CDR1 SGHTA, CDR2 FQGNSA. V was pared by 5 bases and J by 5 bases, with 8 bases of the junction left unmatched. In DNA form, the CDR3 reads TGTGCCAGCAGCGCCGCTAGCGGGAGGGCCGAAGATACGCAGTATTTT. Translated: CASSAASGRAEDTQYF.

The CDR3 DNA reads as TGCGCCAGCAGCCCGCCCCGTTACGAGCGGCCCACAGATACGCAGTATTTT. It encodes CASSPPRYERPTDTQYF. The chain carries TRBV5-1 and TRBJ2-3; maybe TRBD2 (5 bases). CDR1 SGHRS and CDR2 YFSETQ come from the germline V gene. The CDR3 spans 17 residues. The V gene lost 4 bases and the J gene lost 2 bases, with 20 bases spanning the gap.

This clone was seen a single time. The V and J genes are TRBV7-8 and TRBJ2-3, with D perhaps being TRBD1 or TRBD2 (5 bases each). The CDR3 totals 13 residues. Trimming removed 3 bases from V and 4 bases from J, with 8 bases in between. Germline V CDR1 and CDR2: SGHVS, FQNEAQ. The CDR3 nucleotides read TGTGCCAGCAGCTTGTTGGGGGCAGATACGCAGTATTTT. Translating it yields CASSLLGADTQYF. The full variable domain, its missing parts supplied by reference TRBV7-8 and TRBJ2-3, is GAGVSQSPRYKVAKRGQDVALRCDPISGHVSLFWYQQALGQGPEFLTYFQNEAQLDKSGLPSDRFFAERPEGSVSTLKIQRTQQEDSAVYLCASSLLGADTQYFGPGTRLTVL.

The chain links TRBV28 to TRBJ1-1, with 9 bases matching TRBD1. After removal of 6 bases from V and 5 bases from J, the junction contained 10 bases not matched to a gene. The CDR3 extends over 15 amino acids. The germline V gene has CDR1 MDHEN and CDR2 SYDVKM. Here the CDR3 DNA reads TGTGCCAGCAGCCAGGAGGGGACAGGGACAACTGAAGCTTTCTTT. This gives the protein CASSQEGTGTTEAFF. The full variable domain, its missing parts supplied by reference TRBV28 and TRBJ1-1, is DVKVTQSSRYLVKRTGEKVFLECVQDMDHENMFWYRQDPGLGLRLIYFSYDVKMKEKGDIPEGYSVSREKKERFSLILESASTNQTSMYLCASSQEGTGTTEAFFGQGTRLTVV.

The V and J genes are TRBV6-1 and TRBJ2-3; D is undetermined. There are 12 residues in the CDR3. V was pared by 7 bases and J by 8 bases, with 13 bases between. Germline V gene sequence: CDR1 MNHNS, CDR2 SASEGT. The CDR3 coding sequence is TGTGCCAGCAAGTACGGCAGTACTACGCAGTATTTT. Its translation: CASKYGSTTQYF.

The CDR3 region has the DNA TGTGCCAGCAGCCTGCCCCTCCGGGACTATACCTACGAGCAGTACTTC. Translation: CASSLPLRDYTYEQYF. This chain uses TRBV11-2 with TRBJ2-7; TRBD2 agrees at 7 bases. The CDR3 runs 16 residues. Germline CDR1 reads SGHAT; CDR2 reads FQNNGV. The V gene end was trimmed by 5 bases and the J gene end by 2 bases; junction bases not matched to a gene: 12.

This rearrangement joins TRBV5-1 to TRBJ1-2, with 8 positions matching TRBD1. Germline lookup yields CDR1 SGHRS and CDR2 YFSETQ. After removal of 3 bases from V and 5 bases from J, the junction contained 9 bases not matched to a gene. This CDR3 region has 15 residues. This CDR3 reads CASSSDPTGVYGYTF. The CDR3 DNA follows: TGCGCCAGCAGCTCCGACCCGACAGGGGTTTATGGCTACACCTTC.

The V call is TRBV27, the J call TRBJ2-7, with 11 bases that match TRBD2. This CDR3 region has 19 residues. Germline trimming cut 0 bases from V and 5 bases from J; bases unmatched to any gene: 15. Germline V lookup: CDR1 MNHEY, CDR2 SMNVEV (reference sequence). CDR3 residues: CASSLSKASGRLSRDEQYF. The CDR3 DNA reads TGTGCCAGCAGTTTATCGAAGGCTAGCGGGAGGTTGTCTCGGGACGAGCAGTACTTC.

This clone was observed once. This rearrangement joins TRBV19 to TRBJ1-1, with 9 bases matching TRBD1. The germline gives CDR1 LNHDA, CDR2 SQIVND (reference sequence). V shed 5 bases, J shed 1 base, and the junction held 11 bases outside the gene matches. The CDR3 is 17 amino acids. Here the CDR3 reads CASSALGPGQGNTEAFF. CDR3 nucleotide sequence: TGTGCCAGTAGTGCGTTGGGACCGGGACAGGGGAACACTGAAGCTTTCTTT.

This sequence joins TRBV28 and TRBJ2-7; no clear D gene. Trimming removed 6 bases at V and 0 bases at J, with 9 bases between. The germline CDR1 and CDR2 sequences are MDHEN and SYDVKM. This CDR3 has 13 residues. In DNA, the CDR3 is TGTGCCAGCAGCCTAGGCACCTCCTACGAGCAGTACTTC. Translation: CASSLGTSYEQYF.

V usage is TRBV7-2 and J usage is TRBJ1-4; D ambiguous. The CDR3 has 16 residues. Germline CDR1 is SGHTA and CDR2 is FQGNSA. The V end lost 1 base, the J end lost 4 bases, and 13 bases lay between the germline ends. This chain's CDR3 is CASSLVGGSGNEKLFF. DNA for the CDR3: TGTGCCAGCAGCTTAGTGGGAGGGTCCGGTAATGAAAAACTGTTTTTT.